The 28 T cell receptor beta chains below come from one sample, sequenced in a study of shared clonotypes between healthy human individuals. Assay: immunoSEQ multiplex PCR; the TCRdb copy retains only in-frame clones and omits some. The repertoire includes about half a million clones, around 73% of them detected once, and around 13% sits in the top ten. Material: PBMCs. These receptors were obtained from a woman aged 35 to 49 in good health. Some clones in this sample may be carry-over from other donors' samples.

The chain employs TRBV6-9 and TRBJ2-1, with a possible D match to TRBD2 (5 bases). V was shortened by 6 bases and J by 9 bases, with 24 bases between the two germline ends. The CDR3 sequence is 16 residues long. The germline V gene has CDR1 MNHGY and CDR2 SVAAGI. DNA for the CDR3: TGTGCCAGCAGATTCGTTAGGGAAGGACTTAGTAGTGAGCAGTTCTTC. It translates to CASRFVREGLSSEQFF.

CDR3 residues: CASTLRENTEAFF. CDR3 coding DNA: TGTGCCAGCACCCTCAGGGAAAACACTGAAGCTTTCTTT. The chain joins TRBV2 to TRBJ1-1, with D possibly matching TRBD1 (5 bases). The germline V gene encodes CDR1 SNHLY and CDR2 FYNNEI. V was shortened by 7 bases and J by 2 bases, with 11 bases between the two germline ends. CDR3 length equals 13 residues.

The rearrangement uses TRBV19 and TRBJ2-3; D not resolved. V shed 2 bases and J shed 6 bases, with 9 bases lying between them. Germline assignment: CDR1 LNHDA and CDR2 SQIVND (reference sequence). The CDR3 is 13 amino acids. CDR3 residues: CASSITGSDTQYF. In DNA form, the CDR3 reads TGTGCCAGTAGTATAACGGGTTCGGATACGCAGTATTTT.

The chain recombines TRBV9 with TRBJ1-2; no clear D gene. This CDR3 has 15 residues. Germline CDR1 SGDLS, CDR2 YYNGEE. Trimming left V 0 bases short and J 2 bases short, with 11 bases between. The DNA of the CDR3 is TGTGCCAGCAGCGTAGGGGGTGGAGACAACTATGGCTACACCTTC. As protein: CASSVGGGDNYGYTF.

J is TRBJ2-3 and V is TRBV7-3; 8 bases are shared with TRBD2. The CDR3 is 13 amino acids. Looked up from germline, CDR1 is SGHTA and CDR2 is FQGTGA. The V gene end was trimmed by 5 bases and the J gene end by 4 bases; junction bases not matched to a gene: 2. CDR3 sequence (DNA): TGTGCCAGCAGCCCTAGCGGGTCAGATACGCAGTATTTT. Residues: CASSPSGSDTQYF. Filled out from reference TRBV7-3 and TRBJ2-3, the complete variable domain reads GAGVSQTPSNKVTEKGKYVELRCDPISGHTALYWYRQSLGQGPEFLIYFQGTGAADDSGLPNDRFFAVRPEGSVSTLKIQRTERGDSAVYLCASSPSGSDTQYFGPGTRLTVL.

The chain employs TRBV19 and TRBJ2-3; D is ambiguous. CDR1 and CDR2 from the germline V gene are LNHDA and SQIVND (reference sequence). Trimming stripped 0 bases from V and 9 bases from J, with 13 bases between. The CDR3 consists of 14 residues. Here the CDR3 DNA reads TGTGCCAGTAGTATAGATCGGAATTCGGACACGCAGTATTTT. Translating gives CASSIDRNSDTQYF.

The chain joins TRBV19 to TRBJ2-5; either TRBD1 or TRBD2 may supply D (5 bases each). CDR3 length equals 15 residues. Looked up from germline, CDR1 is LNHDA and CDR2 is SQIVND (reference sequence). V lost 4 bases, J lost 2 bases, and 14 bases lay in between. The CDR3 DNA reads as TGTGCCAGTAGTAGGGGGAGCGCGGGTCAAGAGACCCAGTACTTC. Translating it yields CASSRGSAGQETQYF.

This chain joins TRBV6-1 and TRBJ2-5; 11 bases line up with TRBD2. This CDR3 is 16 amino acids long. Trimming cost V 1 base and J 2 bases; bases outside gene matches: 3. Germline assignment: CDR1 MNHNS and CDR2 SASEGT. This CDR3 reads CASSEVLAGGQETQYF. The CDR3 nucleotides read TGTGCCAGCAGTGAAGTCCTAGCGGGGGGACAAGAGACCCAGTACTTC.

This clone showed up just once. The chain links TRBV18 to TRBJ2-5; D is unclear. V lost 0 bases to trimming and J lost 7 bases, with 15 bases between them. Germline V gene data show CDR1 as KGHSH and CDR2 as LQKENI. There are 15 residues in the CDR3. The CDR3 nucleotides read TGTGCCAGCTCACCACCGTGGCCCGACGCCGGGACCCAGTACTTC. This sequence encodes CASSPPWPDAGTQYF.

The J gene is TRBJ2-2, the V gene TRBV13, with a weak D call TRBD1 (5 bases). CDR3 length: 16 residues. V dropped 3 bases and J dropped 7 bases, with 18 bases sitting between them. Germline-derived CDR1 and CDR2 are PRHDT and FYEKMQ (reference sequence). The CDR3 nucleotides read TGTGCCAGCAGCTTTACAGGTCCCAGATCGGGCGGGGAGCTGTTTTTT. This codes for CASSFTGPRSGGELFF.

This clone was seen a handful of times. The rearrangement links TRBV5-1 to TRBJ2-2, with 8 bases aligning to TRBD1. V lost 6 bases, J lost 0 bases, and 7 bases stayed unmatched. This CDR3 comprises 16 residues. Germline V gene lookup returns CDR1 SGHRS and CDR2 YFSETQ. The CDR3 bases are TGCGCCAGCAAGACAGGGGACAGAACGAACACCGGGGAGCTGTTTTTT. Protein: CASKTGDRTNTGELFF.

There are a few counts of this clone. The chain has TRBV7-9 and TRBJ2-2; 7 bases map to TRBD1. J gave up 9 bases and V 5 bases, and 12 bases lay outside the gene matches. The CDR3 sequence is 15 residues long. Germline CDR1 and CDR2: SEHNR and FQNEAQ (reference sequence). The chain's CDR3 is CASSRSGTDNRELFF. The CDR3 nucleotides read TGTGCCAGCAGCCGGAGTGGGACAGACAACAGGGAGCTGTTTTTT. Full variable domain (rest looked up from reference TRBV7-9 and TRBJ2-2): DTGVSQNPRHKITKRGQNVTFRCDPISEHNRLYWYRQTLGQGPEFLTYFQNEAQLEKSRLLSDRFSAERPKGSFSTLEIQRTEQGDSAMYLCASSRSGTDNRELFFGEGSRLTVL.

Concerning this clone: Other DNA variants within this sample encode the same CDR3. V usage is TRBV5-4 and J usage is TRBJ1-4; no definite D call. This CDR3 has 13 amino acids. CDR1 is SGHNT, CDR2 YYREEE, per germline (reference sequence). V lost 0 bases and J 5 bases, leaving 5 bases between the germline ends. This CDR3 is CASSLGANEKLFF. The DNA for the CDR3 is TGTGCCAGCAGCTTGGGGGCAAATGAAAAACTGTTTTTT.

V gene TRBV6-1 combines with J gene TRBJ1-2; TRBD1 matches at 9 bases. Germline CDR1 and CDR2: MNHNS and SASEGT. The CDR3 is 14 amino acids. V was clipped by 5 bases and J by 6 bases; unmatched bases: 7. CDR3 residues: CASSTGTGMNGYTF. The CDR3 DNA reads TGTGCCAGCAGTACCGGGACAGGGATGAATGGCTACACCTTC.

In its sample, this clone was seen a few times. The chain employs TRBV7-9 and TRBJ1-1; D unresolved. The CDR3 length is 13 residues. In germline, CDR1 is SEHNR, CDR2 FQNEAQ (reference sequence). Trimming removed 5 bases at V and 3 bases at J, with 10 bases between. The CDR3 region has the DNA TGTGCCAGCAGCCCCGTGAGGGACACTGAAGCTTTCTTT. Translating gives CASSPVRDTEAFF.

The V gene is TRBV6-5, the J gene TRBJ2-5; the D call may be TRBD1 or TRBD2 (6 bases each). V was trimmed by 4 bases and J by 5 bases, leaving 17 bases between them. The germline gives CDR1 MNHEY, CDR2 SVGAGI. This CDR3 is 15 amino acids long. CDR3: CASSSGGGSTETQYF. The CDR3 DNA reads as TGTGCCAGCAGTTCCGGAGGGGGGAGTACGGAGACCCAGTACTTC.

The J gene is TRBJ1-5, the V gene TRBV28, with D maybe TRBD1 (6 bases). With 7 bases removed from V and 1 base from J, the gap between germline ends came to 20 bases. The CDR3 has 17 residues. Germline V gene lookup returns CDR1 MDHEN and CDR2 SYDVKM. The CDR3 loop reads CASNNIPPGQSNQPQHF. The CDR3 nucleotides are TGTGCCAGCAATAACATCCCCCCAGGACAGAGCAATCAGCCCCAGCATTTT.

This chain uses TRBV19 with TRBJ1-4; 8 positions agree with TRBD1. Trimming took 5 bases from V and 0 from J; bases not matched to a gene: 5. Germline loops: CDR1 LNHDA, CDR2 SQIVND (reference sequence). The CDR3 totals 16 residues. The chain's CDR3 is CASSLGGQATNEKLFF. In DNA form, the CDR3 reads TGTGCCAGTAGTCTTGGGGGACAGGCAACTAATGAAAAACTGTTTTTT.

This chain joins TRBV5-1 and TRBJ2-7, with D possibly being TRBD1 or TRBD2 (6 bases each). The CDR3 is 16 amino acids. Germline CDR1 and CDR2: SGHRS and YFSETQ. Trimming removed 0 bases from V and 3 bases from J, with 16 bases in between. The CDR3 is CASSLVVGGAVYEQYF. In DNA form, the CDR3 reads TGCGCCAGCAGCTTGGTTGTCGGGGGCGCAGTCTACGAGCAGTACTTC. Drawing the rest from reference TRBV5-1 and TRBJ2-7, the complete variable domain is KAGVTQTPRYLIKTRGQQVTLSCSPISGHRSVSWYQQTPGQGLQFLFEYFSETQRNKGNFPGRFSGRQFSNSRSEMNVSTLELGDSALYLCASSLVVGGAVYEQYFGPGTRLTVT.

J is TRBJ1-5 and V is TRBV28; 10 bases are shared with TRBD1. The CDR3 consists of 19 residues. V trimming: 6 bases; J trimming: 0 bases; junction bases outside the gene matches: 14. The V gene's germline CDR1 is MDHEN and CDR2 SYDVKM. The CDR3 sequence: CASSTRFGTGDFSNQPQHF. As DNA, the CDR3 is TGTGCCAGCAGCACTCGCTTTGGGACAGGGGATTTTAGCAATCAGCCCCAGCATTTT.

V is TRBV7-2 and J is TRBJ2-5; no clear D gene. The germline CDR1 and CDR2 sequences are SGHTA and FQGNSA. The V end was cut by 1 base, the J end by 1 base, with 7 bases between. This CDR3 is built from 14 residues. This CDR3 reads CASSLVRFQETQYF. The DNA of the CDR3 is TGTGCCAGCAGCTTAGTCAGGTTCCAAGAGACCCAGTACTTC.

The chain recombines TRBV28 with TRBJ2-3; 10 nucleotides line up with TRBD2. Germline V CDR1 and CDR2: MDHEN, SYDVKM. J gave up 1 base and V 5 bases, and 3 bases lay outside the gene matches. This CDR3 has 15 residues. Here the CDR3 DNA reads TGTGCCAGCAGTACAGCGGGAGGGGGCACAGATACGCAGTATTTT. It is translated as CASSTAGGGTDTQYF. Together with reference TRBV28 and TRBJ2-3, the CDR3 gives the full variable domain: DVKVTQSSRYLVKRTGEKVFLECVQDMDHENMFWYRQDPGLGLRLIYFSYDVKMKEKGDIPEGYSVSREKKERFSLILESASTNQTSMYLCASSTAGGGTDTQYFGPGTRLTVL.

This clone appeared once. Other DNA sequences in this sample translate to the same CDR3. The chain links TRBV9 to TRBJ2-7; 7 bases fit TRBD1. Germline CDR1 and CDR2: SGDLS and YYNGEE. The CDR3 extends over 15 amino acids. Trimming at V came to 5 bases and at J to 2 bases, leaving 10 bases not matched to a gene. This CDR3 reads CASSPVRDSPYEQYF. Here the CDR3 DNA reads TGTGCCAGCAGTCCTGTCCGGGACAGTCCCTACGAGCAGTACTTC.

The CDR3 is CARTARGLAPGGELFF. The CDR3 nucleotides read TGTGCCAGGACCGCCCGGGGACTAGCTCCGGGCGGGGAGCTGTTTTTT. The gene calls are TRBV27 and TRBJ2-2; 9 nucleotides match TRBD2. The CDR3 runs to 16 residues. CDR1 and CDR2 (germline): MNHEY, SMNVEV (reference sequence). The V and J ends lost 9 bases and 7 bases, in that order; junction bases with no gene match: 15.

The V and J genes are TRBV28 and TRBJ1-2, with 7 bases matching TRBD1. The germline V gene encodes CDR1 MDHEN and CDR2 SYDVKM. V lost 6 bases and J lost 0; bases outside the gene matches: 10. The CDR3 contains 16 residues. In DNA, the CDR3 is TGTGCCAGCAGCGGCCGGGACAGAGGCGCTAACTATGGCTACACCTTC. As protein: CASSGRDRGANYGYTF.

The chain uses TRBV7-9 and TRBJ1-1; 7 bases line up with TRBD1. V shed 5 bases, J shed 7 bases, and the junction held 4 bases outside the gene matches. The V gene's germline CDR1 is SEHNR and CDR2 FQNEAQ (reference sequence). This CDR3 spans 12 amino acids. This CDR3 is CASSQTGIEAFF. DNA for the CDR3: TGTGCCAGCAGCCAGACAGGGATTGAAGCTTTCTTT.

The chain couples TRBV4-3 to TRBJ2-2, with D perhaps matching TRBD1 or TRBD2 (7 bases each). The CDR3 is made up of 17 amino acids. V shed 0 bases and J shed 6 bases, with 17 bases lying between them. From germline, CDR1 is LGHNA and CDR2 YSLEER. CDR3 residues: CASSQEGGGSRSGELFF. For the CDR3, the DNA is TGCGCCAGCAGCCAAGAAGGGGGCGGGAGTAGGTCCGGGGAGCTGTTTTTT.

The chain combines TRBV18 with TRBJ2-3, with TRBD2 as a possible D gene (5 bases). This CDR3 contains 14 residues. With 8 bases removed from V and 4 bases from J, the gap between germline ends came to 16 bases. The V gene's germline CDR1 is KGHSH and CDR2 LQKENI. CDR3 sequence (DNA): TGTGCCAGCACCCGTTTGAGGGCTCCAGATACGCAGTATTTT. Protein: CASTRLRAPDTQYF.